Below are 27 T cell receptor beta chains sequenced from a single sample in a study of cytomegalovirus exposure and HLA in healthy donors. The primer mix had 60 Vbeta and 13 Jbeta primers. TCRdb's table, derived via immunoSEQ multiplex PCR, lists solely in-frame clones and lacks some. Of 170,000 or so clones in the sample, around four fifths were seen once. The specimen was PBMCs. These TCRs come from a woman aged 30 to 39 in good health and CMV-seropositive.

V usage is TRBV7-9 and J usage is TRBJ2-3; 14 nucleotides agree with TRBD2. J gave up 0 bases and V 5 bases, and 7 bases lay outside the gene matches. The CDR3 runs 18 residues. Germline CDR1 SEHNR, CDR2 FQNEAQ (reference sequence). The CDR3 region is CASSRGLAGVPSTDTQYF. Here the CDR3 DNA reads TGTGCCAGCAGCCGGGGACTAGCGGGAGTACCTAGCACAGATACGCAGTATTTT. The whole variable domain, remainder taken from reference TRBV7-9 and TRBJ2-3, is DTGVSQNPRHKITKRGQNVTFRCDPISEHNRLYWYRQTLGQGPEFLTYFQNEAQLEKSRLLSDRFSAERPKGSFSTLEIQRTEQGDSAMYLCASSRGLAGVPSTDTQYFGPGTRLTVL.

V is TRBV6-4 and J is TRBJ2-7; tentatively, D is TRBD1 (5 bases). The CDR3 runs to 14 residues. The V end lost 2 bases, the J end lost 6 bases, and 14 bases lay between the germline ends. Germline V gives CDR1 MRHNA, CDR2 SNTAGT. The CDR3 loop is CASSDTPGSREQYF. The CDR3 DNA sequence: TGTGCCAGCAGTGACACGCCAGGGTCTCGCGAGCAGTACTTC.

CDR3 nucleotide sequence: TGTGCCAGCAGCTTTTCTACTAGCGGGAGGACCAATGAGCAGTTCTTC. Its translation is CASSFSTSGRTNEQFF. V gene TRBV7-2 combines with J gene TRBJ2-1, with 12 bases that match TRBD2. The CDR3 is made up of 16 amino acids. Germline CDR1 SGHTA, CDR2 FQGNSA. The trim removed 3 bases at V and 6 bases at J, leaving 6 bases unmatched.

Only one count was recorded for this clone. The chain combines TRBV14 with TRBJ1-1, with a possible D match to TRBD1 (5 bases). V was clipped by 4 bases and J by 5 bases, with 14 bases between them. This CDR3 has 14 residues. CDR1 and CDR2 from the germline V gene are SGHDN and FVKESK. CDR3 nucleotide sequence: TGTGCCAGCAGCCCTCAGCAGGGACTTACTGAAGCTTTCTTT. It encodes CASSPQQGLTEAFF.

This chain links TRBV5-1 with TRBJ1-2, with no clear D. Germline loops: CDR1 SGHRS, CDR2 YFSETQ. The germline V and J ends were trimmed by 3 bases and 5 bases, with 17 bases remaining between them. There are 15 residues in the CDR3. The CDR3 DNA reads TGCGCCAGCAGCTCTCACTTTGATCCGGGGTATGGCTACACCTTC. The encoded protein is CASSSHFDPGYGYTF.

The CDR3 sequence: CASSWGQTYEQYF. The CDR3 DNA follows: TGTGCCAGCAGTTGGGGACAGACCTACGAGCAGTACTTC. The chain employs TRBV28 and TRBJ2-7; 7 bases fit TRBD1. CDR3 length: 13 amino acids. The J segment lost 2 bases and the V segment lost 4 bases, leaving 2 bases of the junction unmatched. Germline assignment: CDR1 MDHEN and CDR2 SYDVKM.

This clone was counted a few times. The V call is TRBV28, the J call TRBJ1-2, with no clear D. The CDR3 covers 16 residues. Trimming shortened V by 4 bases and J by 3 bases, and 18 bases separated the two germline ends. Germline lookup yields CDR1 MDHEN and CDR2 SYDVKM. The CDR3 coding sequence is TGTGCCAGCAGTTACCCAGAGAGGGTCCTTGACTATGGCTACACCTTC. Amino acid sequence: CASSYPERVLDYGYTF.

The J gene is TRBJ2-2, the V gene TRBV9; 7 positions match TRBD1. The CDR3 has 17 amino acids. Germline values: CDR1 SGDLS, CDR2 YYNGEE. J was trimmed by 3 bases and V by 1 base; bases with no gene match: 9. Written as DNA, the CDR3 is TGTGCCAGCAGCGTACCCCCCGACAGGGCTCACACCGGGGAGCTGTTTTTT. It yields the protein CASSVPPDRAHTGELFF.

V gene TRBV5-6 combines with J gene TRBJ2-7; D is possibly TRBD2 (5 bases). Germline V gene lookup returns CDR1 SGHDT and CDR2 YYEEEE. V was shortened by 4 bases and J by 3 bases, with 5 bases between the two germline ends. The CDR3 sequence is 11 residues long. The CDR3 loop is CASSDYYEQYF. In nucleotides, the CDR3 is TGTGCCAGCAGCGACTACTACGAGCAGTACTTC.

This clone was detected a few times. The gene calls are TRBV10-3 and TRBJ2-7, with TRBD2 matching over 13 bases. V was pared by 8 bases and J by 4 bases, with 2 bases of the junction left unmatched. In germline, CDR1 is ENHRY, CDR2 SYGVKD. The CDR3 covers 13 residues. The CDR3 region is CAIQLAGGYEQYF. The CDR3 DNA sequence: TGTGCCATCCAACTAGCGGGAGGGTACGAGCAGTACTTC.

The chain uses TRBV6-6 and TRBJ2-5, with 7 nucleotides matching TRBD2. With 6 bases clipped from V and 11 bases from J, the junction kept 15 bases outside the gene matches. The CDR3 has 14 residues. Germline loops: CDR1 MNHNY, CDR2 SVGAGI (reference sequence). CDR3 in amino acids: CASSPGGPKEEQYF. For the CDR3, the DNA is TGTGCCAGCAGCCCGGGGGGACCTAAGGAGGAGCAGTACTTC.

This clone was detected only a few times. J is TRBJ1-1 and V is TRBV5-1; TRBD1 is a possible D gene (5 bases). Germline CDR1 SGHRS, CDR2 YFSETQ. This CDR3 comprises 15 residues. V shed 5 bases and J shed 1 base, with 15 bases lying between them. In DNA form, the CDR3 reads TGCGCCAGCAGTTTGATGACCGGGGGGAACACTGAAGCTTTCTTT. It codes for CASSLMTGGNTEAFF.

V and J are TRBV7-9 and TRBJ2-1, with 8 bases identical to TRBD1. Germline assignment: CDR1 SEHNR and CDR2 FQNEAQ (reference sequence). CDR3 length equals 15 residues. Unmatched junction bases numbered 11, after V lost 6 bases and J lost 7 bases. Here the CDR3 reads CASSLMTGVENEQFF. The CDR3 DNA follows: TGTGCCAGCAGTCTTATGACAGGGGTGGAGAATGAGCAGTTCTTC.

This clone was observed a few times. The chain has TRBV10-2 and TRBJ2-4, with a possible D match to TRBD2 (5 bases). Per germline, CDR1 WSHSY and CDR2 SAAADI. The germline V and J ends were trimmed by 3 bases and 0 bases, with 15 bases remaining between them. This CDR3 has 17 residues. The CDR3 is CASSDKFLRVAKNIQYF. The DNA for the CDR3 is TGCGCCAGCAGTGATAAGTTTTTGAGGGTAGCCAAAAACATTCAGTACTTC.

The chain recombines TRBV21-1 with TRBJ2-7; whether TRBD1, the table's D call, matches the DNA was not checked. TRBV21-1 is flagged as a pseudogene. The CDR3 sequence is 16 residues long. CDR3 sequence: CASSKERQGCIYEQYF. In nucleotides, the CDR3 is TGTGCCAGCAGCAAAGAAAGGCAGGGGTGTATCTACGAGCAGTACTTC.

This clone was counted a few times. The CDR3 loop is CASSEKGRGGEKLFF. In DNA form, the CDR3 reads TGTGCCAGCAGTGAAAAGGGCAGGGGAGGGGAAAAACTGTTTTTT. The chain recombines TRBV6-1 with TRBJ1-4, with a possible D match to TRBD1 (6 bases). The V gene's germline CDR1 is MNHNS and CDR2 SASEGT. CDR3 length: 15 amino acids. The ends were cut back, 2 bases at V and 8 bases at J, with 15 bases in the middle.

The chain carries TRBV28 and TRBJ2-3; TRBD2 aligns across 11 bases. V was clipped by 7 bases and J by 2 bases; unmatched bases: 8. Germline assignment: CDR1 MDHEN and CDR2 SYDVKM. The CDR3 length is 16 residues. The CDR3, as DNA: TGTGCCAGCACCCCAGGACTAGCGGGTTACACAGATACGCAGTATTTT. This sequence encodes CASTPGLAGYTDTQYF.

This chain joins TRBV7-2 and TRBJ1-2; D call uncertain. CDR3 size: 15 residues. Trimming left V 4 bases short and J 2 bases short, with 14 bases between. Per germline, CDR1 SGHTA and CDR2 FQGNSA. CDR3 bases: TGTGCCAGCAGCTCCTCGAGTCCAGGAAACTATGGCTACACCTTC. Its protein product is CASSSSSPGNYGYTF. The entire variable domain, with the rest obtained from reference TRBV7-2 and TRBJ1-2, is as follows: GAGVSQSPSNKVTEKGKDVELRCDPISGHTALYWYRQSLGQGLEFLIYFQGNSAPDKSGLPSDRFSAERTGGSVSTLTIQRTQQEDSAVYLCASSSSSPGNYGYTFGSGTRLTVV.

The chain couples TRBV7-9 to TRBJ1-3, with D possibly matching TRBD1 (6 bases). Germline assignment: CDR1 SEHNR and CDR2 FQNEAQ (reference sequence). This CDR3 region has 16 residues. V was trimmed by 1 base and J by 0 bases, leaving 10 bases between them. CDR3 in DNA: TGTGCCAGCAGCTTAGTAACAGGGACCTCTGGAAACACCATATATTTT. Amino acid sequence: CASSLVTGTSGNTIYF.

In its sample, this clone was seen once. The chain is built from TRBV6-1 and TRBJ2-2, with 9 bases lining up with TRBD2. With 6 bases clipped from V and 6 bases from J, the junction kept 2 bases outside the gene matches. The CDR3 loop spans 13 amino acids. CDR1 is MNHNS, CDR2 SASEGT, per germline. Written as DNA, the CDR3 is TGTGCCAGCAGCGCTAGCGGGGCCGGGGAGCTGTTTTTT. The encoded protein is CASSASGAGELFF.

The V and J genes are TRBV7-6 and TRBJ2-1, with TRBD2 identical over 13 bases. The CDR3 runs to 14 residues. CDR1 SGHVS and CDR2 FNYEAQ come from the germline V gene. V was pared by 5 bases and J by 5 bases, with 0 bases of the junction left unmatched. The CDR3 coding sequence is TGTGCCAGCAGCGGGACTAGCGGGAACAATGAGCAGTTCTTC. Its protein is CASSGTSGNNEQFF.

V usage is TRBV11-3 and J usage is TRBJ1-3; D is uncertain. V lost 6 bases and J lost 0, with 9 bases in between. Germline V CDR1 and CDR2: SGHNT, YENEEA. CDR3 length: 14 amino acids. CDR3 sequence: CASRFENSGNTIYF. The CDR3 nucleotides read TGTGCCAGCAGGTTTGAGAACTCTGGAAACACCATATATTTT.

The chain carries TRBV11-2 and TRBJ2-1; 10 nucleotides agree with TRBD1. The CDR3 is made up of 15 amino acids. Trimming cost V 7 bases and J 6 bases; bases outside gene matches: 9. From germline, CDR1 is SGHAT and CDR2 FQNNGV. The CDR3 loop is CASNTDRGQLNEQFF. DNA for the CDR3: TGTGCCAGCAACACAGACAGGGGGCAACTCAATGAGCAGTTCTTC.

The J gene is TRBJ2-5, the V gene TRBV6-1; TRBD2 matches at 8 bases. V was clipped by 0 bases and J by 5 bases; unmatched bases: 5. The CDR3 has 15 residues. The germline V gene encodes CDR1 MNHNS and CDR2 SASEGT. The CDR3 protein is CASSEATGGGETQYF. DNA for the CDR3: TGTGCCAGCAGTGAAGCGACGGGAGGGGGGGAGACCCAGTACTTC.

The CDR3 spells CASSARQAYYNEQFF. CDR3 sequence (DNA): TGCGCCAGCAGCGCCCGACAGGCCTATTACAATGAGCAGTTCTTC. The chain recombines TRBV5-1 with TRBJ2-1, with a possible D match to TRBD1 (6 bases). The CDR3 sequence is 15 residues long. V lost 4 bases and J lost 4, with 15 bases in between. CDR1 and CDR2 from the germline V gene are SGHRS and YFSETQ.

This clone was counted between two and nine times. The chain links TRBV5-1 to TRBJ2-1; 7 bases match TRBD2. The CDR3 is 14 amino acids. The trim removed 0 bases at V and 7 bases at J, leaving 4 bases unmatched. Germline CDR1 and CDR2: SGHRS and YFSETQ. The CDR3 nucleotides read TGCGCCAGCAGCTTGGTGGGGGGGGAGAATGAGCAGTTCTTC. Its translation: CASSLVGGENEQFF. Complete variable domain (other parts from reference TRBV5-1 and TRBJ2-1): KAGVTQTPRYLIKTRGQQVTLSCSPISGHRSVSWYQQTPGQGLQFLFEYFSETQRNKGNFPGRFSGRQFSNSRSEMNVSTLELGDSALYLCASSLVGGENEQFFGPGTRLTVL.

The chain carries TRBV11-1 and TRBJ2-1; 8 bases line up with TRBD1. Germline values: CDR1 SGHAT, CDR2 FQDESV (reference sequence). Losses at the gene ends were 1 base for V and 4 bases for J; bases not matched to a gene: 3. The CDR3 extends over 15 amino acids. The CDR3 spells CASSLGQGAYNEQFF. The CDR3 DNA is TGTGCCAGCAGCTTAGGTCAGGGGGCATACAATGAGCAGTTCTTC.